The text below deals with one T cell receptor (beta chain). Other DNA sequences in the sample encode the same CDR3. This sample was included in a study of blood T cell repertoires in COVID-19. This CDR3 has 14 amino acids. CDR1 is LGHNA, CDR2 YSLEER, per germline. The germline V and J ends were trimmed by 0 bases and 2 bases, with 8 bases remaining between them. This table comes from immunoSEQ multiplex PCR, and its TCRdb copy is limited to in-frame clones, with some not included. Of 230,000 or so clones in the sample, approximately 80% were seen once. The specimen was peripheral blood. V and J are TRBV4-3 and TRBJ2-7, with D possibly being TRBD2 (6 bases). This receptor was obtained from a man aged 40-55 years who had recovered from COVID-19. This chain's CDR3 is CASSQDPGAYEQYF. CDR3 nucleotide sequence: TGCGCCAGCAGCCAAGATCCGGGGGCCTACGAGCAGTACTTC.